This TCR beta chain came from a study of blood T cells in healthy people across ages. For the study at large: About one barcoded beta molecule per two T cells was captured by template switching.

General study points: PBMCs left unsorted prevented a conclusive naive versus antigen-experienced comparison.

The authors ran a second PCR of 7 to 11 cycles using a sample-barcoded 5' primer and a J-beta primer mix. Each cDNA molecule carried a tag from a template-switch adaptor that contained 12 random nucleotides. CDR3-containing paired-end reads numbered at least 2.5 million in each sample. Each CDR3 protein is one row after TCRdb ran MiXCR on the 5' RACE reads. The sample has fewer than 1.5 million distinct CDR3 sequences; about 40% are singletons. Germline V CDR1 and CDR2: LGHDT, YNNKEL (reference sequence). The CDR3 is 14 residues long. Remarks on this clonotype: The antigen is not known.

Sequencing was carried out using blood. This chain uses TRBV3-1 with TRBJ2-4, with D perhaps TRBD1 or TRBD2 (5 bases each). The end of the DNA aligns better with TRBJ2-7, so the J call may be wrong. This clonotype was obtained from a woman younger than 35 in good health. The DNA of the CDR3 is TGTGCCAGCAGCGACCGGGGCATGCCCTACGAGCAGTACTTC. This encodes CASSDRGMPYEQYF.